One and the same sample provided the 22 T cell receptor beta chains below, sequenced in a study of shared clonotypes between healthy human individuals. The repertoire was sequenced with immunoSEQ multiplex PCR; TCRdb's copy has only in-frame clones and lacks some. The repertoire holds about 1,900,000 clones, about 95% seen once, with under 1.5% in the top ten. Positive CCR7 selection of CD45RO-negative cells yielded the naive CD8 cells, and terminally differentiated effector memory CD45RA+ cells were excluded. The sequencing input was naive CD8+ T cells sorted from blood. These receptors were collected from a man aged 18-30 years in good health.

The chain uses TRBV30 and TRBJ2-7; TRBD1 matches at 8 bases. CDR3 length: 14 amino acids. CDR1 is GTSNPN, CDR2 SVGIG, per germline (reference sequence). V gave up 4 bases and J gave up 1 base; unmatched junction bases: 6. The CDR3 protein is CAWNRGQGSYEQYF. The DNA of the CDR3 is TGTGCCTGGAATAGAGGACAGGGATCCTACGAGCAGTACTTC.

The rearrangement joins TRBV6-5 to TRBJ1-1, with TRBD1 matching over 7 bases. Looked up from germline, CDR1 is MNHEY and CDR2 is SVGAGI. V dropped 1 base and J dropped 4; count of bases not matched to a gene: 3. This CDR3 contains 14 residues. The DNA of the CDR3 is TGTGCCAGCAGTTACTTCGCAGGGGGCACTGAAGCTTTCTTT. Its translation: CASSYFAGGTEAFF.

Points on this clone: The same CDR3 arises from other DNA sequences in this sample as well. The chain joins TRBV6-1 to TRBJ1-4, with a tentative D call TRBD1 (6 bases). The CDR3 spans 13 residues. V gave up 3 bases and J gave up 8 bases, with 10 bases separating them. Germline CDR1 reads MNHNS; CDR2 reads SASEGT. Here the CDR3 reads CASSDRGREKLFF. The CDR3 DNA reads as TGTGCCAGCAGTGACAGGGGAAGGGAAAAACTGTTTTTT.

This chain joins TRBV9 and TRBJ2-7; 8 bases agree with TRBD1. J was trimmed by 5 bases and V by 0 bases; bases with no gene match: 10. Germline values: CDR1 SGDLS, CDR2 YYNGEE. This CDR3 is built from 16 residues. This CDR3 reads CASSVGLGQEYHEQYF. The DNA for the CDR3 is TGTGCCAGCAGCGTAGGACTGGGACAGGAATATCACGAGCAGTACTTC.

The chain employs TRBV5-5 and TRBJ2-7; D call uncertain. Germline V CDR1 and CDR2: SGHKS, YYEKEE (reference sequence). V lost 2 bases and J 0 bases, leaving 6 bases between the germline ends. The CDR3 covers 13 residues. The CDR3 protein is CASSLQYSYEQYF. Here the CDR3 DNA reads TGTGCCAGCAGCTTACAGTACTCCTACGAGCAGTACTTC.

This clone was picked up one time. The chain carries TRBV5-1 and TRBJ2-7; maybe TRBD1 (6 bases). This CDR3 has 16 residues. Germline-derived CDR1 and CDR2 are SGHRS and YFSETQ. Trimming left V 1 base short and J 3 bases short, with 17 bases between. The CDR3 nucleotides read TGCGCCAGCAGCTTGAGCGACAGGTCCATTATCTACGAGCAGTACTTC. Its translation: CASSLSDRSIIYEQYF.

This sequence joins TRBV2 and TRBJ2-3; weak D call: TRBD1 (6 bases). The germline V gene has CDR1 SNHLY and CDR2 FYNNEI. The germline V and J ends were trimmed by 6 bases and 7 bases, with 20 bases remaining between them. There are 15 residues in the CDR3. Here the CDR3 DNA reads TGTGCCAGCAGCGCGAAACCAGGGGCTCCCTATACGCAGTATTTT. Protein product: CASSAKPGAPYTQYF.

This clone was detected a few times. The J gene is TRBJ1-6, the V gene TRBV27, with D perhaps TRBD1 (6 bases). V lost 8 bases, J lost 4 bases, and 12 bases lay in between. The CDR3 loop spans 14 amino acids. From germline, CDR1 is MNHEY and CDR2 SMNVEV (reference sequence). The CDR3 nucleotides read TGTGCCAGCTCCCACAGGGATTATAATTCACCCCTCCACTTT. Its translation is CASSHRDYNSPLHF.

The gene calls are TRBV4-1 and TRBJ1-2, with D possibly being TRBD1 (5 bases). CDR1 is MGHRA and CDR2 is YSYEKL in the germline V gene. This CDR3 comprises 15 residues. V was clipped by 2 bases and J by 4 bases, with 14 bases between them. The CDR3 reads CASSQSSQGLYGYTF. The CDR3 DNA reads TGCGCCAGCAGCCAATCCTCGCAGGGCCTCTATGGCTACACCTTC.

Points on this clone: One end of the junction is discordant with germline, which a read error may explain. The chain employs TRBV5-6 and TRBJ2-1; 7 nucleotides match TRBD2. CDR1 and CDR2 (germline): SGHDT, YYEEEE. The CDR3 sequence is 13 residues long. The CDR3 here is CVSWGGGYNEQFF. The CDR3 DNA follows: TGTGTCAGCTGGGGCGGGGGATACAATGAGCAGTTCTTC.

The chain joins TRBV7-2 to TRBJ2-3; 8 nucleotides align to TRBD2. Looked up from germline, CDR1 is SGHTA and CDR2 is FQGNSA. V dropped 5 bases and J dropped 1; count of bases not matched to a gene: 5. The CDR3 totals 15 residues. This CDR3 reads CASSHPTSGTDTQYF. CDR3 nucleotide sequence: TGTGCCAGCAGCCATCCGACTAGCGGCACAGATACGCAGTATTTT.

This sequence joins TRBV6-5 and TRBJ2-1; possibly TRBD1 for D (6 bases). Trimming pared 5 bases from V and 2 bases from J, leaving 13 bases between. The germline V gene has CDR1 MNHEY and CDR2 SVGAGI. The CDR3 spans 15 residues. CDR3 sequence reads: CASSPGHAAYNEQFF. Here the CDR3 DNA reads TGTGCCAGCAGTCCGGGACATGCTGCCTACAATGAGCAGTTCTTC.

This clone was observed a single time. J is TRBJ2-7 and V is TRBV2; 8 bases line up with TRBD1. This CDR3 has 14 residues. Germline CDR1 SNHLY, CDR2 FYNNEI. V was clipped by 3 bases and J by 6 bases; unmatched bases: 7. CDR3 sequence reads: CASSDPTGASEQYF. The CDR3 bases are TGTGCCAGCAGTGACCCGACAGGGGCCAGCGAGCAGTACTTC.

The gene calls are TRBV4-3 and TRBJ2-2; possibly TRBD2 for D (5 bases). CDR3 length: 14 amino acids. V was trimmed by 4 bases and J by 5 bases, leaving 11 bases between them. CDR1 and CDR2 (germline): LGHNA, YSLEER. The CDR3, as DNA: TGCGCCAGCAGCCCCGAAAGGACTACCGGGGAGCTGTTTTTT. Its protein is CASSPERTTGELFF.

The V gene is TRBV9, the J gene TRBJ2-7, with TRBD1 identical over 8 bases. The CDR3 is 15 amino acids. V was pared by 4 bases and J by 3 bases, with 9 bases of the junction left unmatched. The germline gives CDR1 SGDLS, CDR2 YYNGEE. The CDR3 sequence: CASSLQGAKGYEQYF. The CDR3 bases are TGTGCCAGCAGCCTCCAGGGGGCTAAAGGCTACGAGCAGTACTTC.

The chain is built from TRBV6-5 and TRBJ2-7; 12 nucleotides agree with TRBD2. The trim removed 5 bases at V and 3 bases at J, leaving 5 bases unmatched. Per germline, CDR1 MNHEY and CDR2 SVGAGI. The CDR3 is made up of 15 amino acids. The CDR3 loop is CASSPGLAGNYEQYF. Written as DNA, the CDR3 is TGTGCCAGCAGTCCCGGACTAGCGGGGAACTACGAGCAGTACTTC.

This clone is a singleton in its sample. The V call is TRBV9, the J call TRBJ2-7; TRBD1 matches 7 bases. The CDR3 length is 13 residues. Per the germline V gene, CDR1 is SGDLS and CDR2 is YYNGEE. V gave up 4 bases and J gave up 6 bases; unmatched junction bases: 7. DNA of the CDR3: TGTGCCAGCAGCAACCAAGGGGGCGGCGAGCAGTACTTC. It codes for CASSNQGGGEQYF.

In this sample, this clone turned up a few times. The chain has TRBV10-2 and TRBJ1-6; no definite D call. The CDR3 covers 11 residues. The germline V gene encodes CDR1 WSHSY and CDR2 SAAADI. V lost 4 bases and J 12 bases, leaving 7 bases between the germline ends. Here the CDR3 reads CASSVDGPLHF. The CDR3 DNA is TGCGCCAGCAGTGTTGACGGACCCCTCCACTTT.

The chain recombines TRBV7-9 with TRBJ2-3; D uncertain. Germline CDR1 SEHNR, CDR2 FQNEAQ (reference sequence). This CDR3 has 13 amino acids. V gave up 0 bases and J gave up 4 bases, with 5 bases separating them. CDR3 in DNA: TGTGCCAGCAGCTTAGCCTATGCAGATACGCAGTATTTT. It is translated as CASSLAYADTQYF.

The table lists this clone with a count of one. A much larger clone lies one base from this, so it may be a read error. Other DNA sequences within the sample encode an identical CDR3. The gene calls are TRBV27 and TRBJ2-7; TRBD1 might be the D (6 bases). This CDR3 comprises 13 residues. Germline V CDR1 and CDR2: MNHEY, SMNVEV (reference sequence). V gave up 3 bases and J gave up 2 bases, with 8 bases separating them. The CDR3 spells CASSFQGTYEQYF. CDR3 DNA: TGTGCCAGCAGTTTCCAGGGGACCTACGAGCAGTACTTC.

V gene TRBV6-6 combines with J gene TRBJ2-5; 11 bases align to TRBD2. Germline CDR1 and CDR2: MNHNY and SVGAGI (reference sequence). The CDR3 spans 14 residues. The V and J ends lost 5 bases and 4 bases, in that order; junction bases with no gene match: 3. In nucleotides, the CDR3 is TGTGCCAGCAGTCATACTAGCGGGGGAGAGACCCAGTACTTC. Translated: CASSHTSGGETQYF.

The chain links TRBV4-1 to TRBJ2-5; the match to TRBD1 covers 9 bases. This CDR3 comprises 16 residues. The V gene's germline CDR1 is MGHRA and CDR2 YSYEKL. J lost 3 bases, V lost 4 bases, and 9 bases had no gene match. CDR3 nucleotides: TGCGCCAGCAGCCCTCTCGGGACAGGGCTGGAAGAGACCCAGTACTTC. Translation gives CASSPLGTGLEETQYF.